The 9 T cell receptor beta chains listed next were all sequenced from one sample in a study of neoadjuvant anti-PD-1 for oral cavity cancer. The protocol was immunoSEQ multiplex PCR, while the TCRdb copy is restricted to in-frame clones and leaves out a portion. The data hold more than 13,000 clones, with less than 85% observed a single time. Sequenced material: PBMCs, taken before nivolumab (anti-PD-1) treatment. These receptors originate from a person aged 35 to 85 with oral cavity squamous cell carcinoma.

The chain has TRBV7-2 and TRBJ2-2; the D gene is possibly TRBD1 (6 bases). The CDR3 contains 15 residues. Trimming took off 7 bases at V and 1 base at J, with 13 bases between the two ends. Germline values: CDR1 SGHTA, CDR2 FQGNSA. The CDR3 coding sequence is TGTGCCAGCATGAAGCCGGGACAGAACACCGGGGAGCTGTTTTTT. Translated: CASMKPGQNTGELFF. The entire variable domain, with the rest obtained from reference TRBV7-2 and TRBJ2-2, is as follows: GAGVSQSPSNKVTEKGKDVELRCDPISGHTALYWYRQSLGQGLEFLIYFQGNSAPDKSGLPSDRFSAERTGGSVSTLTIQRTQQEDSAVYLCASMKPGQNTGELFFGEGSRLTVL.

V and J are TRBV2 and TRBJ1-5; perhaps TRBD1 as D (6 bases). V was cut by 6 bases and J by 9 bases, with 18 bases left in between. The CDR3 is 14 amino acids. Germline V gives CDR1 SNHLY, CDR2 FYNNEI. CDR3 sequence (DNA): TGTGCCAGCAGAGCCTCGGGGGCTCAAGGGCCCCAGCATTTT. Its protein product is CASRASGAQGPQHF.

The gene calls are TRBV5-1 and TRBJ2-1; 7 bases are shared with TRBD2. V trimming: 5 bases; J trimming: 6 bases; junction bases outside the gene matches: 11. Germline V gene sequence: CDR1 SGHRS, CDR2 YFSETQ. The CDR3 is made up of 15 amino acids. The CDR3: CASRPFAGEANEQFF. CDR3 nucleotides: TGCGCCAGCAGGCCATTTGCGGGGGAGGCCAATGAGCAGTTCTTC. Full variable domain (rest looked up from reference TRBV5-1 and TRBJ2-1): KAGVTQTPRYLIKTRGQQVTLSCSPISGHRSVSWYQQTPGQGLQFLFEYFSETQRNKGNFPGRFSGRQFSNSRSEMNVSTLELGDSALYLCASRPFAGEANEQFFGPGTRLTVL.

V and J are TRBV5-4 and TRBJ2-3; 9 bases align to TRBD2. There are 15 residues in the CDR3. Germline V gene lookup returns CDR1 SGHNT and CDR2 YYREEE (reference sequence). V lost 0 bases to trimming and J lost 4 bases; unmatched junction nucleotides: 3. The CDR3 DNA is TGTGCCAGCAGCTTGGGGGCGGGAGGGCCAGATACGCAGTATTTT. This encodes CASSLGAGGPDTQYF.

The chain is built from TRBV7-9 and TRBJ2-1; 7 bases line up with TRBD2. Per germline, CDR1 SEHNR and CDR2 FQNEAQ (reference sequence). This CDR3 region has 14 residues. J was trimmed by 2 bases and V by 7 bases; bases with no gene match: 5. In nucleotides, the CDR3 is TGTGCCAGCACGATGGGGGGGACCTACAATGAGCAGTTCTTC. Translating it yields CASTMGGTYNEQFF.

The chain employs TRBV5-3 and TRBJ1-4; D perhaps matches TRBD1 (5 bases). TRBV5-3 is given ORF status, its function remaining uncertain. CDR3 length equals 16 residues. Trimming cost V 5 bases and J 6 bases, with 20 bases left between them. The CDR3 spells CARSNPGGDGDEKLFF. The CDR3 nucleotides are TGTGCCAGAAGTAACCCGGGGGGTGATGGTGATGAAAAACTGTTTTTT.

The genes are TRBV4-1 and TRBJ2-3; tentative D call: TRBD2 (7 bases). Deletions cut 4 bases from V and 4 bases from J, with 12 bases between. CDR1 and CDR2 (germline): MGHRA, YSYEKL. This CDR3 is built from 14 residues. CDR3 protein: CASSRGGTADTQYF. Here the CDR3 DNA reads TGCGCCAGCAGCCGGGGGGGCACGGCAGATACGCAGTATTTT.

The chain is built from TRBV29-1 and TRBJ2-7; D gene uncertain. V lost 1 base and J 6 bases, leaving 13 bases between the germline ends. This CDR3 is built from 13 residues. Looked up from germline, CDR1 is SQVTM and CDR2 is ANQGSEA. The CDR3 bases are TGCAGCGTTGAAGCGATCCGTCTGGGCGAGCAGTACTTC. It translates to CSVEAIRLGEQYF.

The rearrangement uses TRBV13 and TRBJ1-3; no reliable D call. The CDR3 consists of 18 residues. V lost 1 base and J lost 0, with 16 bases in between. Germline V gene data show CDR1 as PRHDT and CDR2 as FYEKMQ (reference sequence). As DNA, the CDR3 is TGTGCCAGCAGCTTAGTAACTTCTGGTTTTAGCTCTGGAAACACCATATATTTT. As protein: CASSLVTSGFSSGNTIYF.